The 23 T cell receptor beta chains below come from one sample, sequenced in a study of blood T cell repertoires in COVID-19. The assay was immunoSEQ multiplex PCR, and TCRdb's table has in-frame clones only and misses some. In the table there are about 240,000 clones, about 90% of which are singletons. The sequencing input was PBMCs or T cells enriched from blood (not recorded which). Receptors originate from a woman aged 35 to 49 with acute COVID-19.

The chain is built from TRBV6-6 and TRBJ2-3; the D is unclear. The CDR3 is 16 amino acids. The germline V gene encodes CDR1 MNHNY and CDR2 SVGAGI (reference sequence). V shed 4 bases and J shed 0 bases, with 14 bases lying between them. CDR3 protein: CASSSSFSRSTDTQYF. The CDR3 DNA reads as TGTGCCAGCAGTTCCTCTTTTAGCAGAAGCACAGATACGCAGTATTTT.

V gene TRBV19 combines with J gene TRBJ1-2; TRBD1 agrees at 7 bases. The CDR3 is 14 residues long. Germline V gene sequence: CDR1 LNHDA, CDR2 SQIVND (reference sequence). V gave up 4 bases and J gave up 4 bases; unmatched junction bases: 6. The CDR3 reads CASSREEGAYGYTF. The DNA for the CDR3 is TGTGCCAGTAGTAGAGAGGAGGGGGCCTATGGCTACACCTTC.

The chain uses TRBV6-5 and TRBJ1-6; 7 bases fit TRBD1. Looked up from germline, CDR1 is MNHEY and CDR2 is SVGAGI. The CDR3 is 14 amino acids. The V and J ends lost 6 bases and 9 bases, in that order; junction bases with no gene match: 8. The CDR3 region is CASSHDREASPLHF. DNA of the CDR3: TGTGCCAGCAGCCACGACAGGGAGGCTTCACCCCTCCACTTT.

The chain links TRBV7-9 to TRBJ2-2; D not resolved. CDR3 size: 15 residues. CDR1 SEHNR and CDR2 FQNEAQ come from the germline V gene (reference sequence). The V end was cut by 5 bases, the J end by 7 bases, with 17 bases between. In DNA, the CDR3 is TGTGCCAGCAGCCCCCGACTGATGGCTGACGGGGAGCTGTTTTTT. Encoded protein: CASSPRLMADGELFF.

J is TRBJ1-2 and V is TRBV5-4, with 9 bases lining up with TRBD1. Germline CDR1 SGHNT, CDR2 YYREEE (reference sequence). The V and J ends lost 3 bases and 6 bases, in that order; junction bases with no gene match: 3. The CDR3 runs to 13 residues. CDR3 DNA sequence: TGTGCCAGCAGCTCACAGGGGGCGGATGGCTACACCTTC. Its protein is CASSSQGADGYTF.

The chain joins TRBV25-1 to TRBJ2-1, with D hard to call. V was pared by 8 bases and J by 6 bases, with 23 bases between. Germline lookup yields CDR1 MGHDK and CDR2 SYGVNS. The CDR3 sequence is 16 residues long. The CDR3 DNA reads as TGTGCCAGCGCCGGCGAGGAAACCTACGAAACCAATGAGCAGTTCTTC. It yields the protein CASAGEETYETNEQFF.

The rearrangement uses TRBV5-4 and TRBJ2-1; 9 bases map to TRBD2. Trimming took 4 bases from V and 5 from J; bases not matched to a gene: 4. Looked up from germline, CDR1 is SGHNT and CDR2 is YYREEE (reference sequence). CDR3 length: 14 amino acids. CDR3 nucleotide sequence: TGTGCCAGCAGCCTAGCGGGATTCCACAATGAGCAGTTCTTC. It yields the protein CASSLAGFHNEQFF. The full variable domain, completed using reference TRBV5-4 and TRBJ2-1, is ETGVTQSPTHLIKTRGQQVTLRCSSQSGHNTVSWYQQALGQGPQFIFQYYREEENGRGNFPPRFSGLQFPNYSSELNVNALELDDSALYLCASSLAGFHNEQFFGPGTRLTVL.

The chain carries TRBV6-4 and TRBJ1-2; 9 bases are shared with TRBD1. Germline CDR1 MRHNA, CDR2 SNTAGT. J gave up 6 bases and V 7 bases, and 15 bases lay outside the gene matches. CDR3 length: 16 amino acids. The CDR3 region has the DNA TGTGCCAGCATCGTTAAATCGCGGGGACAGGGAGATGGCTACACCTTC. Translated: CASIVKSRGQGDGYTF.

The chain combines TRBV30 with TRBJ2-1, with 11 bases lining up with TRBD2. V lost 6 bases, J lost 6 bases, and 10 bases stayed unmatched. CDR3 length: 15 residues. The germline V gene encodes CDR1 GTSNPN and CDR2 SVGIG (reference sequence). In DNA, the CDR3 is TGTGCCTGCCGTCGTCTAGCGGGAGGTAGCAATGAGCAGTTCTTC. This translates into CACRRLAGGSNEQFF.

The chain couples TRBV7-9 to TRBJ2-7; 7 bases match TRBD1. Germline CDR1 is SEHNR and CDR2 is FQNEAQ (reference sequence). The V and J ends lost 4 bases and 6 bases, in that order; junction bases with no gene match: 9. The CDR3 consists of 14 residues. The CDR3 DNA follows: TGTGCCAGCAGCTCCTCCGGACAGGCCCTCGAGCAGTACTTC. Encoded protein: CASSSSGQALEQYF.

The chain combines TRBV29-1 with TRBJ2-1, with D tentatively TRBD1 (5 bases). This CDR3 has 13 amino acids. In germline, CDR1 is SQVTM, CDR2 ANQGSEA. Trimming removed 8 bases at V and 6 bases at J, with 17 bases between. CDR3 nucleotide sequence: TGCAGCTTCCACGGTCAGGGATCCAATGAGCAGTTCTTC. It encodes CSFHGQGSNEQFF.

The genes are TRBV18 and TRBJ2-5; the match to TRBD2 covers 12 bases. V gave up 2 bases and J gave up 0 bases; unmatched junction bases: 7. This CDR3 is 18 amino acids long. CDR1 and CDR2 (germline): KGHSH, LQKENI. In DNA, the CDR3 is TGTGCCAGCTCACCAACGGCTAGCGGGAGGGCCAACCAAGAGACCCAGTACTTC. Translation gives CASSPTASGRANQETQYF.

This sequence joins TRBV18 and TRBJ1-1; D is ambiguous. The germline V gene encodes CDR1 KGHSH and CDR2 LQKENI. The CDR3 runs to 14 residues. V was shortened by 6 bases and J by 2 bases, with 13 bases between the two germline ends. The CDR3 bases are TGTGCCAGCTCTAATTCCGGGGTCAACACTGAAGCTTTCTTT. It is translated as CASSNSGVNTEAFF.

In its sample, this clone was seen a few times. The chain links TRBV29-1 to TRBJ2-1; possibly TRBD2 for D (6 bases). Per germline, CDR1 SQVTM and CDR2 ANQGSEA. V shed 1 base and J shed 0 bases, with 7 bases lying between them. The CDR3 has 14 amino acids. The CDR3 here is CSVEGTNSYNEQFF. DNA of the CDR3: TGCAGCGTTGAAGGGACTAACTCCTACAATGAGCAGTTCTTC.

CDR3 sequence reads: CAIGNSGRGDTQYF. The CDR3 nucleotides read TGTGCCATCGGAAATAGCGGGAGGGGCGATACGCAGTATTTT. The genes are TRBV10-3 and TRBJ2-3, with 11 bases lining up with TRBD2. The trim removed 8 bases at V and 6 bases at J, leaving 7 bases unmatched. Germline V gives CDR1 ENHRY, CDR2 SYGVKD. The length of the CDR3 is 14 residues.

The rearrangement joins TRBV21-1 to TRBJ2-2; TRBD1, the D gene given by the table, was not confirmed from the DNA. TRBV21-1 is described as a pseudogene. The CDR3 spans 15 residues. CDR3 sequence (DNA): TGTGCCAGCAGCAAGGGCAGAACGAACACCGGGGAGCTGTTTTTT. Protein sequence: CASSKGRTNTGELFF.

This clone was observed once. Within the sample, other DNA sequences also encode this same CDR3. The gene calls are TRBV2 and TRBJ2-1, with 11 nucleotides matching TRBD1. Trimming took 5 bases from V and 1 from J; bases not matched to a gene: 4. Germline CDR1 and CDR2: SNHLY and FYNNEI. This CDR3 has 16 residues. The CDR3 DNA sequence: TGTGCCAGCAGTCTTGGGACAGGGGGTTCCTACAATGAGCAGTTCTTC. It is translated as CASSLGTGGSYNEQFF.

The chain's CDR3 is CASSAGTGLREQFF. The CDR3 DNA is TGTGCCAGCAGCGCCGGGACAGGCCTCCGTGAGCAGTTCTTC. The rearrangement joins TRBV5-6 to TRBJ2-1; 8 bases align to TRBD1. The CDR3 totals 14 residues. After removal of 4 bases from V and 9 bases from J, the junction contained 9 bases not matched to a gene. In germline, CDR1 is SGHDT, CDR2 YYEEEE.

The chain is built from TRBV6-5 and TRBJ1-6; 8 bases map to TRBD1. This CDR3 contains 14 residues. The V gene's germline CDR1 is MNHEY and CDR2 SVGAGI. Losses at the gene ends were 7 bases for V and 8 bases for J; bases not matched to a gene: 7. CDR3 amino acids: CASKSDRVYSPLHF. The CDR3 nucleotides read TGTGCCAGCAAATCGGACAGGGTGTATTCACCCCTCCACTTT.

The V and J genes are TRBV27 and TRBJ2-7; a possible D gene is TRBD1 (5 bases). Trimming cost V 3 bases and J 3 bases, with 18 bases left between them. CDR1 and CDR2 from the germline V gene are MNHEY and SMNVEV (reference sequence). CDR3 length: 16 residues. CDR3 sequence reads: CASSLRVGASRYEQYF. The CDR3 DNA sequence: TGTGCCAGCAGTTTGCGTGTAGGGGCCTCCCGCTACGAGCAGTACTTC.

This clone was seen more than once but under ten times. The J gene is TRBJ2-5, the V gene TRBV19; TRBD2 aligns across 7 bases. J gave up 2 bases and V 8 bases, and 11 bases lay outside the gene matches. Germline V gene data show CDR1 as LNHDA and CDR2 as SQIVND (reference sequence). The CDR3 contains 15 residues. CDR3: CASRKGRAGQETQYF. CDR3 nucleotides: TGTGCCAGTCGAAAAGGGAGGGCTGGGCAAGAGACCCAGTACTTC.

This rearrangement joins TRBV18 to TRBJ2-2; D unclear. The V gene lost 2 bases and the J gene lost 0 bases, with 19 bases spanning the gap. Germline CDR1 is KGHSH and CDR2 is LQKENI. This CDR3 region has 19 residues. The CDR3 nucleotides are TGTGCCAGCTCACCAAACAGCATGGGTGGGCACCCGAACACCGGGGAGCTGTTTTTT. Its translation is CASSPNSMGGHPNTGELFF.

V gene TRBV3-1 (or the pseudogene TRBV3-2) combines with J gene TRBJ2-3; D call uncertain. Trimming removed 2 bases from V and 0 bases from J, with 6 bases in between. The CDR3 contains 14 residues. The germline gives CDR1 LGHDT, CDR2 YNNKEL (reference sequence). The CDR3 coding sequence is TGTGCCAGCAGCCAACCAGGAAGCACAGATACGCAGTATTTT. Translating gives CASSQPGSTDTQYF.